The 23 T cell receptor beta chains below were found in one sample sequenced in a study of response to subunit inactivated influenza vaccine. TCRdb redid the calling of the RT-PCR reads with MiXCR, one entry per CDR3 protein. The sample includes about 800,000 distinct CDR3 sequences, 20% to 25% of them seen just once. Material: PBMCs from blood, obtained 5 days after vaccination. Every receptor here comes from a man aged 45-60 years who received an inactivated influenza vaccine.

The chain is built from TRBV18 and TRBJ2-3; 10 positions agree with TRBD2. Germline V gene sequence: CDR1 KGHSH, CDR2 LQKENI. Trimming at V came to 3 bases and at J to 0 bases, leaving 6 bases not matched to a gene. CDR3 length equals 17 residues. For the CDR3, the DNA is TGTGCCAGCTCACCTTGGACTAGCGGAACCAGCACAGATACGCAGTATTTT. Its protein is CASSPWTSGTSTDTQYF.

This clonotype was counted many times. The V call is TRBV5-1, the J call TRBJ2-7; 8 bases line up with TRBD2. This CDR3 has 14 residues. The germline V gene encodes CDR1 SGHRS and CDR2 YFSETQ. Trimming cost V 4 bases and J 2 bases; bases outside gene matches: 5. The CDR3 region is CASSVSGTAYEQYF. The CDR3 DNA follows: TGCGCCAGCAGCGTTAGCGGGACTGCCTACGAGCAGTACTTC.

This chain links TRBV19 with TRBJ2-1, with TRBD2 matching 11 bases. CDR3 length: 15 residues. The trim removed 5 bases at V and 5 bases at J, leaving 5 bases unmatched. CDR1 and CDR2 from the germline V gene are LNHDA and SQIVND (reference sequence). DNA of the CDR3: TGTGCCAGTAGTGACGGACTAGCGGGCGACAATGAGCAGTTCTTC. Protein product: CASSDGLAGDNEQFF.

The table lists this clonotype with a few counts. The genes are TRBV6-5 and TRBJ2-5, with D perhaps matching TRBD1 or TRBD2 (6 bases each). Germline V lookup: CDR1 MNHEY, CDR2 SVGAGI. This CDR3 is 16 amino acids long. The V end was cut by 4 bases, the J end by 4 bases, with 19 bases between. The CDR3 DNA sequence: TGTGCCAGCAGTTTACCTAGTGGGGGGCTGATAGAGACCCAGTACTTC. Its protein is CASSLPSGGLIETQYF.

The chain uses TRBV28 and TRBJ2-3, with 14 bases aligning to TRBD2. Trimming removed 2 bases from V and 3 bases from J; junction bases left unmatched: 4. CDR1 and CDR2 from the germline V gene are MDHEN and SYDVKM. The CDR3 consists of 17 residues. The CDR3 nucleotides read TGTGCCAGCAGTTTACTAGGACTAGCGGGAGGAACAGATACGCAGTATTTT. Amino acids: CASSLLGLAGGTDTQYF.

The rearrangement joins TRBV5-1 to TRBJ2-2, with 9 bases identical to TRBD2. Trimming at V came to 0 bases and at J to 4 bases, leaving 10 bases not matched to a gene. The CDR3 covers 18 residues. Germline CDR1 is SGHRS and CDR2 is YFSETQ. This CDR3 is CASSLGPGTSLFTGELFF. The CDR3 DNA sequence: TGCGCCAGCAGCTTGGGGCCCGGGACTAGCCTTTTCACCGGGGAGCTGTTTTTT.

This clonotype was seen many times. J is TRBJ2-5 and V is TRBV24-1; D is undetermined. With 1 base removed from V and 3 bases from J, the gap between germline ends came to 8 bases. This CDR3 is 14 amino acids long. CDR1 and CDR2 (germline): KGHDR, SFDVKD. CDR3: CATSDFPGEETQYF. The CDR3 nucleotides are TGTGCCACCAGTGATTTTCCCGGAGAAGAGACCCAGTACTTC.

This chain joins TRBV27 and TRBJ2-7, with D possibly matching TRBD2 (5 bases). This CDR3 spans 15 amino acids. V lost 0 bases, J lost 2 bases, and 11 bases lay in between. From germline, CDR1 is MNHEY and CDR2 SMNVEV (reference sequence). The CDR3 spells CASSLSIVGAYEQYF. The CDR3 DNA sequence: TGTGCCAGCAGTTTATCGATAGTCGGGGCCTACGAGCAGTACTTC.

V usage is TRBV25-1 and J usage is TRBJ2-7, with D perhaps matching TRBD1 (6 bases). V gave up 6 bases and J gave up 4 bases, with 16 bases separating them. The CDR3 is 14 amino acids. The germline gives CDR1 MGHDK, CDR2 SYGVNS. The CDR3 region is CASSMSGVLYEQYF. Here the CDR3 DNA reads TGTGCCAGCAGCATGTCAGGGGTCCTTTACGAGCAGTACTTC.

This clonotype was picked up a small number of times. The CDR3 coding sequence is TGTGCCAGCAGTTTATCAGGACGAACCTACAATGAGCAGTTCTTC. Amino acid sequence: CASSLSGRTYNEQFF. The chain is built from TRBV12-3 or TRBV12-4 and TRBJ2-1; D gene ambiguous. The V end lost 2 bases, the J end lost 2 bases, and 10 bases lay between the germline ends. The CDR3 covers 15 residues.

The CDR3 loop reads CASRGSGTGSYEQYF. The CDR3, as DNA: TGTGCCAGCAGAGGGTCCGGGACAGGGTCGTACGAGCAGTACTTC. The chain couples TRBV6-2 or TRBV6-3 to TRBJ2-7; 9 nucleotides agree with TRBD1. The junction had 10 bases not matched to a gene; V was cut back by 6 bases and J by 4 bases. Germline CDR1 and CDR2: MNHEY and SVGEGT. CDR3 size: 15 residues.

The chain couples TRBV7-2 to TRBJ2-7, with D possibly being TRBD2 (7 bases). This CDR3 region has 14 residues. Trimming removed 2 bases from V and 5 bases from J, with 13 bases in between. Germline V gene sequence: CDR1 SGHTA, CDR2 FQGNSA. The CDR3 DNA reads TGTGCCAGCAGCTTACGGGGGAGGGGGGACGAGCAGTACTTC. It specifies CASSLRGRGDEQYF.

This clonotype has more than one count but fewer than ten. The chain is built from TRBV12-3 or TRBV12-4 and TRBJ1-3; perhaps TRBD1 as D (5 bases). V lost 7 bases to trimming and J lost 4 bases, with 11 bases between them. The CDR3 runs 13 residues. CDR3 coding DNA: TGTGCCAGCATTCGGGGGGAAGGAAACACCATATATTTT. This encodes CASIRGEGNTIYF.

The CDR3 here is CASSLRQSRESYNEQFF. The CDR3 DNA follows: TGTGCCAGCAGCCTAAGACAGAGCAGGGAATCCTACAATGAGCAGTTCTTC. The gene calls are TRBV7-2 and TRBJ2-1; perhaps TRBD1 as D (5 bases). CDR1 and CDR2 from the germline V gene are SGHTA and FQGNSA. CDR3 length: 17 amino acids. V was shortened by 5 bases and J by 1 base, with 18 bases between the two germline ends.

The V call is TRBV25-1, the J call TRBJ2-7; D gene uncertain. Germline lookup yields CDR1 MGHDK and CDR2 SYGVNS. V was pared by 3 bases and J by 2 bases, with 11 bases between. This CDR3 spans 14 amino acids. The CDR3 DNA follows: TGTGCCAGCAGTGAGGTTGGTGTTCCCTACGAGCAGTACTTC. Its translation is CASSEVGVPYEQYF.

The genes are TRBV28 and TRBJ2-7, with D perhaps TRBD1 (6 bases). Germline CDR1 is MDHEN and CDR2 is SYDVKM. Deletions cut 6 bases from V and 2 bases from J, with 14 bases between. This CDR3 region has 14 residues. DNA of the CDR3: TGTGCCAGCAGCCCCGCTCAGGGGACCTACGAGCAGTACTTC. Translated: CASSPAQGTYEQYF.

The CDR3 region is CASSISVKSTEAFF. CDR3 in DNA: TGTGCCAGTAGTATAAGTGTGAAGAGCACTGAAGCTTTCTTT. V and J are TRBV19 and TRBJ1-1; D not resolved. Trimming shortened V by 2 bases and J by 4 bases, and 11 bases separated the two germline ends. This CDR3 region has 14 residues. CDR1 and CDR2 from the germline V gene are LNHDA and SQIVND (reference sequence). The full variable domain, completed using reference TRBV19 and TRBJ1-1, is DGGITQSPKYLFRKEGQNVTLSCEQNLNHDAMYWYRQDPGQGLRLIYYSQIVNDFQKGDIAEGYSVSREKKESFPLTVTSAQKNPTAFYLCASSISVKSTEAFFGQGTRLTVV.

The V gene is TRBV12-3 or TRBV12-4, the J gene TRBJ1-5, with 7 bases identical to TRBD1. V shed 5 bases and J 0 bases; nucleotides not matched to a gene: 10. The length of the CDR3 is 17 residues. The CDR3 protein is CASSPRDSGYSNQPQHF. CDR3 nucleotide sequence: TGTGCCAGCAGTCCCAGGGACAGTGGGTATAGCAATCAGCCCCAGCATTTT.

CDR3 sequence (DNA): TGCAGTGCCCCCGGAACAGGGGCCTACGAGCAGTACTTC. It specifies CSAPGTGAYEQYF. The chain links TRBV20-1 to TRBJ2-7, with 7 bases lining up with TRBD1. There are 13 residues in the CDR3. Germline CDR1 and CDR2: DFQATT and SNEGSKA (reference sequence). V was pared by 6 bases and J by 2 bases, with 7 bases of the junction left unmatched.

This clonotype has a handful of counts. The chain uses TRBV6-1 and TRBJ2-1, with TRBD2 matching 11 bases. CDR3 length equals 15 residues. Unmatched junction bases numbered 2, after V lost 5 bases and J lost 2 bases. The germline V gene encodes CDR1 MNHNS and CDR2 SASEGT. This CDR3 reads CASSQLAGAYNEQFF. In DNA, the CDR3 is TGTGCCAGCAGTCAACTAGCGGGGGCCTACAATGAGCAGTTCTTC.

This rearrangement joins TRBV7-9 to TRBJ2-4; tentatively, D is TRBD1 or TRBD2 (5 bases each). Deletions cut 5 bases from V and 9 bases from J, with 20 bases between. The CDR3 totals 15 residues. Germline CDR1 is SEHNR and CDR2 is FQNEAQ (reference sequence). For the CDR3, the DNA is TGTGCCAGCAGCCTCCCCGAGGGGCCTAGCTTCATTCAGTACTTC. Translation gives CASSLPEGPSFIQYF.

The V call is TRBV27, the J call TRBJ2-1; 9 positions match TRBD2. Per the germline V gene, CDR1 is MNHEY and CDR2 is SMNVEV (reference sequence). The CDR3 spans 15 residues. V was pared by 2 bases and J by 10 bases, with 9 bases of the junction left unmatched. CDR3 amino acids: CASSLGASGIGEQFF. As DNA, the CDR3 is TGTGCCAGCAGTTTAGGGGCTAGCGGGATCGGGGAGCAGTTCTTC.

This clonotype was seen only a few times. This chain joins TRBV4-1 and TRBJ2-7; D perhaps matches TRBD2 (7 bases). Germline V CDR1 and CDR2: MGHRA, YSYEKL. V was cut by 0 bases and J by 0 bases, with 12 bases left in between. The CDR3 runs to 16 residues. Here the CDR3 DNA reads TGCGCCAGCAGCCAAGATAGGGCGGGGGCCTCCTACGAGCAGTACTTC. Translating gives CASSQDRAGASYEQYF.